This T cell receptor beta chain was captured by sequencing in a study of spatial heterogeneity in lung cancer. Turning to the study itself: The study consistently detected more beta-chain than alpha-chain sequences.

With respect to this clonotype: Its antigen is still unknown.

Time point specified: sample taken at primary tumor resection. The donors were about 72 patients with non-small cell lung cancer that was early-stage and untreated. General study points: Tumors with more nonsynonymous mutations had more expanded intratumoral alpha and beta TCRs.

All TCR cDNA molecules were individually tagged with a unique molecular identifier. TCRdb re-derived calls from the 5' RACE reads in MiXCR, one entry per CDR3 protein. The sample holds tens of thousands of distinct CDR3 sequences, over 4% seen once. The germline CDR1 and CDR2 sequences are MDHEN and SYDVKM. The CDR3 totals 13 residues. V lost 6 bases to trimming and J lost 5 bases, with 10 bases between them. The chain joins TRBV28 to TRBJ2-2; D is ambiguous. The specimen was lung tumor tissue, collected at surgery. The sequence was obtained from a male donor with early-stage non-small cell lung cancer. DNA for the CDR3: TGTGCCAGCAGCCCTATGAAGACCGGGGAGCTGTTTTTT. Its translation: CASSPMKTGELFF.